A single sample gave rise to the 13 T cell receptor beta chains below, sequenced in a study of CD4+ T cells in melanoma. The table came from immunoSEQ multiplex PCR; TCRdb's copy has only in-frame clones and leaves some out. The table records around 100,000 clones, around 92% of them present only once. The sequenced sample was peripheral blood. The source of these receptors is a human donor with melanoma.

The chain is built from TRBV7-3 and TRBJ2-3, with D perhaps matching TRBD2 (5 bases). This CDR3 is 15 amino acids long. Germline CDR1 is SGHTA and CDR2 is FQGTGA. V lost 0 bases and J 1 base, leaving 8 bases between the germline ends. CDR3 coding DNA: TGTGCCAGCAGCTTAACTAGCGCCCGCACAGATACGCAGTATTTT. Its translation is CASSLTSARTDTQYF.

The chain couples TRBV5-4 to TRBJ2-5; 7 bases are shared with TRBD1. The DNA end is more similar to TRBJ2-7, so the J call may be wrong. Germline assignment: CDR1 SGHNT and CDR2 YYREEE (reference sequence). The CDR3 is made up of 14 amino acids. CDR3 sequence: CASSLAQGIYEQYF. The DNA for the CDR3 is TGTGCCAGCAGCTTGGCACAGGGGATCTACGAGCAGTACTTC.

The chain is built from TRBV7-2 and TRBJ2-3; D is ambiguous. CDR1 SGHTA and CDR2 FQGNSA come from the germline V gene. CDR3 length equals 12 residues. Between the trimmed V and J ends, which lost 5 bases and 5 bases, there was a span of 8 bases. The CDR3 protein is CASSPPLDTQYF. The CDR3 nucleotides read TGTGCCAGCAGCCCCCCTCTAGATACGCAGTATTTT.

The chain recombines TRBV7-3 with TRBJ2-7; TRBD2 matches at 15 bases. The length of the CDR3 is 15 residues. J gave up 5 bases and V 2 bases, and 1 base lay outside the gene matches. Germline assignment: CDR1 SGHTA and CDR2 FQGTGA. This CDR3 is CASSLGLAGGDEQYF. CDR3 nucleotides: TGTGCCAGCAGCTTAGGACTAGCGGGAGGGGACGAGCAGTACTTC.

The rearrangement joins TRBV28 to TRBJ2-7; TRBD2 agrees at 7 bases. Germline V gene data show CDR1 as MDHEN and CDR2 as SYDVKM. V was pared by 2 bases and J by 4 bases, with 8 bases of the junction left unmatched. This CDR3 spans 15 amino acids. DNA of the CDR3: TGTGCCAGCAGTTTACCTCGGGACTATATGTACGAGCAGTACTTC. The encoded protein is CASSLPRDYMYEQYF. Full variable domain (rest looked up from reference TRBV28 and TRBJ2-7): DVKVTQSSRYLVKRTGEKVFLECVQDMDHENMFWYRQDPGLGLRLIYFSYDVKMKEKGDIPEGYSVSREKKERFSLILESASTNQTSMYLCASSLPRDYMYEQYFGPGTRLTVT.

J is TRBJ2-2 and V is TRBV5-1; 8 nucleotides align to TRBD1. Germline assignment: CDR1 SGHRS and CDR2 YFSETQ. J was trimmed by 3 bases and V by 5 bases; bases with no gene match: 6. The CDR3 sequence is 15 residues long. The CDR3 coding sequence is TGCGCCAGCAGTGTCCAGGGGGCGTACACCGGGGAGCTGTTTTTT. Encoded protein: CASSVQGAYTGELFF.

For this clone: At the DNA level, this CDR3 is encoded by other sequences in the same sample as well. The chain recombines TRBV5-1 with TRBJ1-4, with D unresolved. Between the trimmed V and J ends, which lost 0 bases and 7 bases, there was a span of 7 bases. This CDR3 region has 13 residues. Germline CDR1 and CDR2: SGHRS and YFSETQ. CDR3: CASSLESGEKLFF. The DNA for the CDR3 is TGCGCCAGCAGCTTGGAGTCGGGTGAAAAACTGTTTTTT.

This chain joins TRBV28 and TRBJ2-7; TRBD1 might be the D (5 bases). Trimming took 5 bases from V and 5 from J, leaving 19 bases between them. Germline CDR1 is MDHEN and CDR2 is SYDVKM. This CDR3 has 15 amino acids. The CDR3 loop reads CASSPAPTGWDEQYF. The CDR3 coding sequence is TGTGCCAGCAGTCCCGCCCCCACAGGTTGGGACGAGCAGTACTTC.

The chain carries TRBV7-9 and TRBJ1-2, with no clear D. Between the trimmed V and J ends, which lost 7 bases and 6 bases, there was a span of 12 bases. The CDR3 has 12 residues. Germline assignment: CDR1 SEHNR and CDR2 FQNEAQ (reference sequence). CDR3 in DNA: TGTGCCAGCACTCTCCTGAGGCATGGCTACACCTTC. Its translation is CASTLLRHGYTF.

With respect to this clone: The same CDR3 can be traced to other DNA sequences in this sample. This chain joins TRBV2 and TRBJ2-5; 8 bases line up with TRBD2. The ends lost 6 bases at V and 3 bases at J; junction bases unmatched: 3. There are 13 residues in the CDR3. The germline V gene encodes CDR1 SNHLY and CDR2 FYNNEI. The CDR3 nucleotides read TGTGCCAGCAGCGGGACTAGAGAAGAGACCCAGTACTTC. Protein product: CASSGTREETQYF.

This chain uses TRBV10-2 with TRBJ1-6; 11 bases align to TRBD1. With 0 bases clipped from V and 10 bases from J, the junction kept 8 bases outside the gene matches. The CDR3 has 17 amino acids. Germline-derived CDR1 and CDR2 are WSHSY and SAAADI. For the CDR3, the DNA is TGCGCCAGCAGTGAGTCGGCGGACAGGGGGCTCGGATCACCCCTCCACTTT. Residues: CASSESADRGLGSPLHF.

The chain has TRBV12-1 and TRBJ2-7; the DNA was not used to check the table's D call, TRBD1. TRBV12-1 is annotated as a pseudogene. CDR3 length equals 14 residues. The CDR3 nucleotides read TGTGCCAGCAGCTTTGGACAGGGTTTCGACGAGCAGTACTTC. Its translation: CASSFGQGFDEQYF.

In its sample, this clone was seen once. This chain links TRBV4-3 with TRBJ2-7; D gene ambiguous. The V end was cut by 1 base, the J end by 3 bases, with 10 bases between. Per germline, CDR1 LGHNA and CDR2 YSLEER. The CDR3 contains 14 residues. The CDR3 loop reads CASSQGLNSYEQYF. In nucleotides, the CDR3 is TGCGCCAGCAGCCAAGGGCTGAACAGCTACGAGCAGTACTTC.